The present T cell receptor (beta chain) was sequenced within a study of CD8+ T cells in alopecia areata. Study details: Dosing spanned 6 to 18 months on tofacitinib, then 6 months off drug.

Treatment given: oral pan-JAK inhibitor, 5-10 mg twice daily. Alopecia areata patients provided lesional scalp punch biopsies and peripheral blood. The CDR3 spans 15 residues. Per the germline V gene, CDR1 is LGHNA and CDR2 is YSLEER. The V end lost 2 bases, the J end lost 1 base, and 10 bases lay between the germline ends. Investigators isolated RNA and reverse transcribed it into cDNA to act as the sequencing template. Produced via immunoSEQ multiplex PCR; TCRdb's table is partial and in-frame only. The repertoire holds around 150,000 clones, with approximately 65% as singletons. The sequencing here drew on CD4+ T cells sorted from blood, taken at week 4, from a patient treated with tofacitinib. This rearrangement joins TRBV4-3 to TRBJ2-3; weak D call: TRBD2 (6 bases). The clonotype originates from a human donor with alopecia areata. Here the CDR3 DNA reads TGCGCCAGCAGCCAATTAGCGGTTGGCACAGATACGCAGTATTTT. Translation gives CASSQLAVGTDTQYF.